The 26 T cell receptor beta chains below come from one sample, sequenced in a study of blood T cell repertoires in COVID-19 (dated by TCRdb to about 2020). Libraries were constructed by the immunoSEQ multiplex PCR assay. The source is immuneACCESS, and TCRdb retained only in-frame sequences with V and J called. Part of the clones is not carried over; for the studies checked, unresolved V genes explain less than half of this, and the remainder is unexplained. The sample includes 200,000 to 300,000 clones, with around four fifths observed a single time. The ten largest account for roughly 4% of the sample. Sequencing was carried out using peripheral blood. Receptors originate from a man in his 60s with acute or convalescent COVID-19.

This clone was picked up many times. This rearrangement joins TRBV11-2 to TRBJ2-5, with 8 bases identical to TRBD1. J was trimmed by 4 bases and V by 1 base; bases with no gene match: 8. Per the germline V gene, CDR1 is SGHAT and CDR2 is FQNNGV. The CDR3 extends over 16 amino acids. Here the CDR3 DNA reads TGTGCCAGCAGCTTAGTCCCCCCAGGGGGCCGAGAGACCCAGTACTTC. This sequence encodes CASSLVPPGGRETQYF.

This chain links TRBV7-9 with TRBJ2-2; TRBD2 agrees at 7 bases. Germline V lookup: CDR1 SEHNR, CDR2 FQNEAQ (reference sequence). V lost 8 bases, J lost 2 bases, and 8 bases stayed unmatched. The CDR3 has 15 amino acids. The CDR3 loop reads CASRRSGKNTGELFF. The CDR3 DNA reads TGTGCCAGCCGCCGCAGCGGGAAAAACACCGGGGAGCTGTTTTTT.

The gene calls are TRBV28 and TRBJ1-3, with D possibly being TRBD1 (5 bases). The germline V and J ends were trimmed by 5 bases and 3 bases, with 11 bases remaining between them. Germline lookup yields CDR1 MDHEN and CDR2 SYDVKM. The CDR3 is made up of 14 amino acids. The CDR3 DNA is TGTGCCAGCAGTCCGGCAGGGTTTGGAAACACCATATATTTT. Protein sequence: CASSPAGFGNTIYF.

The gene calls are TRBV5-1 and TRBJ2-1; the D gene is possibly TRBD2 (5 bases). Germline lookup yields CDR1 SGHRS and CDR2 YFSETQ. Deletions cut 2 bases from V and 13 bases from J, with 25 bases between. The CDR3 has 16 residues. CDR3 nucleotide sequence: TGCGCCAGCAGCTTCGGCGAGGGTGAGTGGGCAGAGGATCAGTTCTTC. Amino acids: CASSFGEGEWAEDQFF.

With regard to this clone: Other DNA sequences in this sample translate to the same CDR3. Written as DNA, the CDR3 is TGTGCCAGCAGCTCCAGCGGGAGCTCCTACGAGCAGTACTTC. Protein product: CASSSSGSSYEQYF. The J gene is TRBJ2-7, the V gene TRBV5-6, with 8 nucleotides matching TRBD2. Germline trimming cut 3 bases from V and 0 bases from J; bases unmatched to any gene: 2. This CDR3 has 14 residues. The germline gives CDR1 SGHDT, CDR2 YYEEEE.

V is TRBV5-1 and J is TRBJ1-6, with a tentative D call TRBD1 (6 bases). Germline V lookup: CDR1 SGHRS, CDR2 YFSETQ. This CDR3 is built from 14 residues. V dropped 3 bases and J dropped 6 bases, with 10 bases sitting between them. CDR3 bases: TGCGCCAGCAGCTCAGGACAGTCTAATTCACCCCTCCACTTT. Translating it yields CASSSGQSNSPLHF.

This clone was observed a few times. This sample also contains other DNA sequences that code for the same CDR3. The CDR3, as DNA: TGTGCCAGCAGCCCGGGACTAGCGGGAGATGAGCAGTTCTTC. It specifies CASSPGLAGDEQFF. The chain has TRBV7-3 and TRBJ2-1; TRBD2 matches 14 bases. Germline trimming cut 5 bases from V and 8 bases from J; bases unmatched to any gene: 2. Germline V CDR1 and CDR2: SGHTA, FQGTGA. The CDR3 has 14 amino acids.

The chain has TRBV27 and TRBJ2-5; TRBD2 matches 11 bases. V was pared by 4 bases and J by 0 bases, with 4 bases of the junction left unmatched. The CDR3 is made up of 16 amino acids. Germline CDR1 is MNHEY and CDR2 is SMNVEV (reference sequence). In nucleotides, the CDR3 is TGTGCCAGCAGTTCCCGACTAGCGGGAAACCAAGAGACCCAGTACTTC. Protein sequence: CASSSRLAGNQETQYF.

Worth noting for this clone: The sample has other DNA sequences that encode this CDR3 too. Here the CDR3 DNA reads TGTGCCAGCAGCGTAGCTCCCCAAGAGACCCAGTACTTC. The encoded protein is CASSVAPQETQYF. The V and J genes are TRBV9 and TRBJ2-5, with D unclear. Trimming removed 0 bases from V and 1 base from J, with 4 bases in between. Germline CDR1 reads SGDLS; CDR2 reads YYNGEE. The length of the CDR3 is 13 residues. The complete variable domain, with remaining parts taken from reference TRBV9 and TRBJ2-5, reads DSGVTQTPKHLITATGQRVTLRCSPRSGDLSVYWYQQSLDQGLQFLIQYYNGEERAKGNILERFSAQQFPDLHSELNLSSLELGDSALYFCASSVAPQETQYFGPGTRLLVL.

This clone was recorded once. In DNA, the CDR3 is TGCGCCAGCAGCTTGGGGGCAGGGGGTCCATGGAAGGTCAGCATGAACACTGAAGCTTTCTTT. Protein sequence: CASSLGAGGPWKVSMNTEAFF. The chain combines TRBV5-1 with TRBJ1-1; 7 bases are a match to TRBD1. The length of the CDR3 is 21 residues. The ends lost 0 bases at V and 0 bases at J; junction bases unmatched: 20. The germline V gene encodes CDR1 SGHRS and CDR2 YFSETQ.

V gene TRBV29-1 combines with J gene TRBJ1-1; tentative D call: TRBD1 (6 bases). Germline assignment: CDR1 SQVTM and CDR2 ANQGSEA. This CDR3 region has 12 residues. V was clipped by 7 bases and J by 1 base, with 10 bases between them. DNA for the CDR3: TGCAGCGGATCGGACAGGAACACTGAAGCTTTCTTT. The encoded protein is CSGSDRNTEAFF. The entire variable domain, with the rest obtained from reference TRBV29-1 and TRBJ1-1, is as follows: SAVISQKPSRDICQRGTSLTIQCQVDSQVTMMFWYRQQPGQSLTLIATANQGSEATYESGFVIDKFPISRPNLTFSTLTVSNMSPEDSSIYLCSGSDRNTEAFFGQGTRLTVV.

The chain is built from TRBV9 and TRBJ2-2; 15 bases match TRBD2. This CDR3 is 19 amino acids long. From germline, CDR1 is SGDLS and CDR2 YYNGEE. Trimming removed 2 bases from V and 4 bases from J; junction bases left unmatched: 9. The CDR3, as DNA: TGTGCCAGCAGCGTCTCTAAAGGGACTAGCGGGGGGATCACCGGGGAGCTGTTTTTT. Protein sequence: CASSVSKGTSGGITGELFF.

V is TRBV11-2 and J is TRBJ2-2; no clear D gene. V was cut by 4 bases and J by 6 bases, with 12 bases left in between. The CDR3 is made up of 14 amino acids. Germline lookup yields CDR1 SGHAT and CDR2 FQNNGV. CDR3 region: CASSSNIGAGELFF. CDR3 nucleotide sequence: TGTGCCAGCAGCTCAAACATTGGTGCCGGGGAGCTGTTTTTT.

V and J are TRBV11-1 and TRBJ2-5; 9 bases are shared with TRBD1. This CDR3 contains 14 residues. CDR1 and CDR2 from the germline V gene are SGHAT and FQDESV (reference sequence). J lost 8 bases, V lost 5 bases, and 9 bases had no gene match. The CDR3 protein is CASSVTGGSLTQYF. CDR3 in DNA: TGTGCCAGCAGCGTCACAGGGGGCTCGTTAACCCAGTACTTC. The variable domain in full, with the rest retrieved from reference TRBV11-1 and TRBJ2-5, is EAEVAQSPRYKITEKSQAVAFWCDPISGHATLYWYRQILGQGPELLVQFQDESVVDDSQLPKDRFSAERLKGVDSTLKIQPAELGDSAMYLCASSVTGGSLTQYFGPGTRLLVL.

The CDR3 DNA reads as TGTGCCAGCAGCCAAACAAACACTGAAGCTTTCTTT. It codes for CASSQTNTEAFF. The chain joins TRBV7-6 to TRBJ1-1; D is unclear. CDR3 length: 12 amino acids. Germline V lookup: CDR1 SGHVS, CDR2 FNYEAQ. Trimming stripped 5 bases from V and 2 bases from J, with 6 bases between.

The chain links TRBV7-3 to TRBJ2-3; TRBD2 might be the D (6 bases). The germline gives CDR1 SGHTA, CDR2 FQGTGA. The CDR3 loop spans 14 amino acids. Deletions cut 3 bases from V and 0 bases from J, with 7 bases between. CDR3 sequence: CASSLSGSTDTQYF. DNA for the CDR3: TGTGCCAGCAGCTTGAGCGGGAGCACAGATACGCAGTATTTT.

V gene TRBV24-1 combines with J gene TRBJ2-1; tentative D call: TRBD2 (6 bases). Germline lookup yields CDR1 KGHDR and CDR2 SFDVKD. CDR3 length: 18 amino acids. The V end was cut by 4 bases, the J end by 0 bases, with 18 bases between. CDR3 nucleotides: TGTGCCACCAGTGACCCGAGGGAGCGGGCTAGCTCCTACAATGAGCAGTTCTTC. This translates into CATSDPRERASSYNEQFF.

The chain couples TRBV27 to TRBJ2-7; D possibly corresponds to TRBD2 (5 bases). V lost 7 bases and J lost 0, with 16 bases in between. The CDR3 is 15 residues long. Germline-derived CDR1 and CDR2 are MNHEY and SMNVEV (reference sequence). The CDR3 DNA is TGTGCCAGCACCGCAGCCCCCGGAGGCTCCTACGAGCAGTACTTC. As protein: CASTAAPGGSYEQYF.

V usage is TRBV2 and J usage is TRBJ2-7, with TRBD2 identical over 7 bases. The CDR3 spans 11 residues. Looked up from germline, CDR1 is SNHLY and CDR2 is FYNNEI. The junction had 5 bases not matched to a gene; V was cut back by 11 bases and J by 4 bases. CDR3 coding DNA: TGTGCCGGGGGGGTAGAGTACGAGCAGTACTTC. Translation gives CAGGVEYEQYF.

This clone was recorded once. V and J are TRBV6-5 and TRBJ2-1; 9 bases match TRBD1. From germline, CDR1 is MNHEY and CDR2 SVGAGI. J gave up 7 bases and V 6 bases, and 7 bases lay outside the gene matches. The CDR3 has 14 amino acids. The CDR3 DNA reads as TGTGCCAGCAGCGCTGGGACAGGGTGGAATGAGCAGTTCTTC. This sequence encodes CASSAGTGWNEQFF.

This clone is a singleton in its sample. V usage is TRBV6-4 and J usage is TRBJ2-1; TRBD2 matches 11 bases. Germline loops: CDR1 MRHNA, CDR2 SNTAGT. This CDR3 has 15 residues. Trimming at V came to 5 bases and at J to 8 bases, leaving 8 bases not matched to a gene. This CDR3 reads CASSPGLAGLDEQFF. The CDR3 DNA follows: TGTGCCAGCAGTCCCGGACTAGCGGGTTTGGATGAGCAGTTCTTC.

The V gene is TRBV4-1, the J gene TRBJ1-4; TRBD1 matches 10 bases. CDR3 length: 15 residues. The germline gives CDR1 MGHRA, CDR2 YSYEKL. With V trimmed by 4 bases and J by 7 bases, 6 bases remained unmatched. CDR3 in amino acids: CASSLIDRGPEKLFF. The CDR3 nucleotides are TGCGCCAGCAGCCTAATAGACAGGGGGCCTGAAAAACTGTTTTTT.

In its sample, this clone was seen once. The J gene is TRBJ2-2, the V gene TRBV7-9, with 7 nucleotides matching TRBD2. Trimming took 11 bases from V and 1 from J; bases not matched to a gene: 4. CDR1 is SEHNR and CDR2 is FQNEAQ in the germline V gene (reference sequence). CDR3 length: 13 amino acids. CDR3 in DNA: TGTGCCCTGGGGAGGGAGAACACCGGGGAGCTGTTTTTT. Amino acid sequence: CALGRENTGELFF.

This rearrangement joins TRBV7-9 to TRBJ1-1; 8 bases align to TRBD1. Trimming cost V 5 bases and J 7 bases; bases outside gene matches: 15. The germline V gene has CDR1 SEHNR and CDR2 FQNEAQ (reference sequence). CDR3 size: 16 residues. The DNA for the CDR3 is TGTGCCAGCAGCCTTCCGACAGGGGAATTTGGTGGTGAAGCTTTCTTT. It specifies CASSLPTGEFGGEAFF.

This chain's CDR3 is CASSPPSGQLSYEQYF. The CDR3 DNA reads TGTGCCAGCTCACCACCCTCGGGACAGCTCTCCTACGAGCAGTACTTC. The V call is TRBV18, the J call TRBJ2-7; the match to TRBD1 covers 7 bases. The CDR3 extends over 16 amino acids. V dropped 0 bases and J dropped 0; count of bases not matched to a gene: 5. Looked up from germline, CDR1 is KGHSH and CDR2 is LQKENI.

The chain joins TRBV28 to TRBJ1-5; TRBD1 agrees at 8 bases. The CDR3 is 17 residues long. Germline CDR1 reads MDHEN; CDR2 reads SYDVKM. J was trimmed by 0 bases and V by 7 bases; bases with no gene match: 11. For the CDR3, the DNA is TGTGCCAGCATCCAAGGGGGACAGGCCTATAGCAATCAGCCCCAGCATTTT. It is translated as CASIQGGQAYSNQPQHF.